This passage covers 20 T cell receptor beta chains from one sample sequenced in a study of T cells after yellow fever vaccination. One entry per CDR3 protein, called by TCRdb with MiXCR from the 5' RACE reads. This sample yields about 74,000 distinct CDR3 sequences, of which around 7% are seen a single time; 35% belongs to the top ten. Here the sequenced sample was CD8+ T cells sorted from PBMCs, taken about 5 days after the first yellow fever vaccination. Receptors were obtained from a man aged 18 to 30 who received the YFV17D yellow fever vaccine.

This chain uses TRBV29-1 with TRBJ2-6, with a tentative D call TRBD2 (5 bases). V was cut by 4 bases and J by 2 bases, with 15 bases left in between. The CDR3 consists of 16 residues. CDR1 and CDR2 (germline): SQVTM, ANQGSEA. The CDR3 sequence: CSVARRGRAGANVLTF. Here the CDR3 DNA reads TGCAGCGTTGCACGTCGGGGTAGGGCTGGGGCCAACGTCCTGACTTTC.

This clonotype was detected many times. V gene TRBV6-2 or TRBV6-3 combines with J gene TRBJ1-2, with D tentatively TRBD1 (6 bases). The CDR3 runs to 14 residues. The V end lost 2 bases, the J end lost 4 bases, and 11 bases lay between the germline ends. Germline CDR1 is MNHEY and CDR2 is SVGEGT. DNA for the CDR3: TGTGCCAGCAGTTACGACGGGGGGCCCTATGGCTACACCTTC. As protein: CASSYDGGPYGYTF.

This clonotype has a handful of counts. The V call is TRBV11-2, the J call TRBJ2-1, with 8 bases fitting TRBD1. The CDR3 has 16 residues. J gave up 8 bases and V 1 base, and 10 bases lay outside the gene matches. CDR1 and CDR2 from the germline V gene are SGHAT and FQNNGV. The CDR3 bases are TGTGCCAGCAGCTTAGGAGGGTCAGGGGGCATGGATGAGCAGTTCTTC. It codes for CASSLGGSGGMDEQFF. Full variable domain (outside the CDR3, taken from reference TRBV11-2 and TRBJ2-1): EAGVAQSPRYKIIEKRQSVAFWCNPISGHATLYWYQQILGQGPKLLIQFQNNGVVDDSQLPKDRFSAERLKGVDSTLKIQPAKLEDSAVYLCASSLGGSGGMDEQFFGPGTRLTVL.

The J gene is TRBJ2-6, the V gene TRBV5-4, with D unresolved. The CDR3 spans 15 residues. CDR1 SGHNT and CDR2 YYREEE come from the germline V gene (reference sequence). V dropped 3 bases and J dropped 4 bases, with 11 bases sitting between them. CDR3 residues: CASSSGFSGANVLTF. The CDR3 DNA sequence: TGTGCCAGCAGCTCGGGTTTCTCAGGGGCCAACGTCCTGACTTTC.

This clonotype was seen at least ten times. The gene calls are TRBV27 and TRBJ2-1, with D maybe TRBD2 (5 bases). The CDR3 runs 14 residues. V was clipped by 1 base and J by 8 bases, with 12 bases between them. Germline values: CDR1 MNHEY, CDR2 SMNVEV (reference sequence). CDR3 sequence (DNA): TGTGCCAGCAGTTTATTTAAGGGAGCTCATGAGCAGTTCTTC. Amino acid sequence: CASSLFKGAHEQFF.

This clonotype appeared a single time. As DNA, the CDR3 is TGTGCCAGCAGTGAACCTACAGTACAAGAGACCCAGTACTTC. Translating gives CASSEPTVQETQYF. The chain is built from TRBV6-1 and TRBJ2-5; D gene unclear. There are 14 residues in the CDR3. Germline CDR1 reads MNHNS; CDR2 reads SASEGT. Trimming took 2 bases from V and 2 from J, leaving 9 bases between them.

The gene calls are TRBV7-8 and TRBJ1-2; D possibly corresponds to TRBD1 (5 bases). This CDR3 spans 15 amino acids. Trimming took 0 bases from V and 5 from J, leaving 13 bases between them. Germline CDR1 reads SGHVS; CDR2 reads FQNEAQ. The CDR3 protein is CASSLASRGVYGYTF. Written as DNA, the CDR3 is TGTGCCAGCAGCTTAGCGTCCCGGGGGGTATATGGCTACACCTTC.

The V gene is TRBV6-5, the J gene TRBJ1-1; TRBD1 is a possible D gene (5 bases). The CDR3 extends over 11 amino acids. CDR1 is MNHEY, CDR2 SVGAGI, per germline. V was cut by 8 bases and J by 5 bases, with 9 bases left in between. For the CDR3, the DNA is TGTGCCAGCGGGGGGGGGACTGAAGCTTTCTTT. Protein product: CASGGGTEAFF.

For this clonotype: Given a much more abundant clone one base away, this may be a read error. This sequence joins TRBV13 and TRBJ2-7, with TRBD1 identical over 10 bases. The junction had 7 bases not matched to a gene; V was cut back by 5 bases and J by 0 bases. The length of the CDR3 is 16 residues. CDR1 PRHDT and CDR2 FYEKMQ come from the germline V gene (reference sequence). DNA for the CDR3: TGTGCCAGCAGCGTCACCGGGACAGGGGTCTCCTACGAGCAGTACTTC. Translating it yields CASSVTGTGVSYEQYF.

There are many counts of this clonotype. CDR3 DNA sequence: TGTGCCAGCAGCTTAGGAGGTTTTACAGATACGCAGTATTTT. It yields the protein CASSLGGFTDTQYF. This chain uses TRBV7-6 with TRBJ2-3; unclear D gene. CDR1 and CDR2 from the germline V gene are SGHVS and FNYEAQ. This CDR3 has 14 amino acids. Between the trimmed V and J ends, which lost 1 base and 3 bases, there was a span of 8 bases.

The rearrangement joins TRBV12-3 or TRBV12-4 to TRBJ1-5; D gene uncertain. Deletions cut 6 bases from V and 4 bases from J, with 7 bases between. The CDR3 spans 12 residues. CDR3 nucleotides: TGTGCCAGCAGGACGGGGAATCAGCCCCAGCATTTT. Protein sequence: CASRTGNQPQHF.

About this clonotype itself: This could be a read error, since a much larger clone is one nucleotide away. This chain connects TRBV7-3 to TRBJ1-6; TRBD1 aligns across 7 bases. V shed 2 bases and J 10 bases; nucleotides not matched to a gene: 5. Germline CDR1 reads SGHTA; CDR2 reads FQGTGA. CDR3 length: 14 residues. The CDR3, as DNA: TGTGCCAGCAGCTTATCAGGGGGTGAATCACCCCTCCACTTT. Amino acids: CASSLSGGESPLHF.

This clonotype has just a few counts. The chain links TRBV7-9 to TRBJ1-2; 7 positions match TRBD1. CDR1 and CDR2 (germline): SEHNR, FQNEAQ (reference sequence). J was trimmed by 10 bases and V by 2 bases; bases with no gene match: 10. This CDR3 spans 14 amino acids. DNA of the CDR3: TGTGCCAGCAGCTTATTGCAGGGGGGCCTGGACTACACCTTC. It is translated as CASSLLQGGLDYTF.

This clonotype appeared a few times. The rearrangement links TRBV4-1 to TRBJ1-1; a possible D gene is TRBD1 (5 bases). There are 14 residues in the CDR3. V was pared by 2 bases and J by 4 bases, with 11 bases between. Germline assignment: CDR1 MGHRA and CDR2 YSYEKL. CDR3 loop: CASSQFDGGTEAFF. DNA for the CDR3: TGCGCCAGCAGCCAATTTGACGGGGGCACTGAAGCTTTCTTT.

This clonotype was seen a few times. The CDR3: CASSLIVGEETQYF. The CDR3 DNA is TGTGCCAGCAGTTTAATCGTAGGCGAGGAGACCCAGTACTTC. The rearrangement links TRBV28 to TRBJ2-5; D gene unclear. CDR1 is MDHEN and CDR2 is SYDVKM in the germline V gene. CDR3 length: 14 residues. Trimming shortened V by 2 bases and J by 5 bases, and 12 bases separated the two germline ends.

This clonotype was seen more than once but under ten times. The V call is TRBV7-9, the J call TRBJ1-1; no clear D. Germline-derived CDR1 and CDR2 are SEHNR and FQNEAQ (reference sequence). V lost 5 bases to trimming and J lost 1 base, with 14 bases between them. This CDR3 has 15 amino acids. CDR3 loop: CASSQADGPNTEAFF. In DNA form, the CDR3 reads TGTGCCAGCAGCCAAGCGGACGGACCGAACACTGAAGCTTTCTTT.

CDR3 sequence reads: CASRGAGGTYNEQFF. CDR3 nucleotide sequence: TGTGCCAGTAGAGGAGCGGGGGGAACCTACAATGAGCAGTTCTTC. The V gene is TRBV19, the J gene TRBJ2-1; 9 bases are a match to TRBD2. This CDR3 contains 15 residues. V dropped 6 bases and J dropped 2; count of bases not matched to a gene: 5. Germline values: CDR1 LNHDA, CDR2 SQIVND (reference sequence).

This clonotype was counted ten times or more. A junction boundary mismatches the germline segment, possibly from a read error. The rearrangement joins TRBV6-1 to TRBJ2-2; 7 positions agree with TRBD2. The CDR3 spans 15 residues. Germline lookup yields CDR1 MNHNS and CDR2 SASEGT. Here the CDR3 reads CVSSGTSSSTGELFF. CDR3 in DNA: TGTGTCAGCAGCGGGACTTCTTCTTCCACCGGGGAGCTGTTTTTT.

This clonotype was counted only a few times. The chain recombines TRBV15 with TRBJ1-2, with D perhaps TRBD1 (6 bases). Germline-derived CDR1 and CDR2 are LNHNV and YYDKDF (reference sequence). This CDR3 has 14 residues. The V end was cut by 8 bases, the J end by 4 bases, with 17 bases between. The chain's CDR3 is CATGTTGPIYGYTF. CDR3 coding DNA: TGTGCCACCGGGACGACAGGCCCGATCTATGGCTACACCTTC.

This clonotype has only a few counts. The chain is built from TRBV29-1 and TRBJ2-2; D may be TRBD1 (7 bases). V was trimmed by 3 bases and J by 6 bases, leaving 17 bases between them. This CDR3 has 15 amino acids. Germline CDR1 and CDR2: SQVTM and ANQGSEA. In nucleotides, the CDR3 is TGCAGCGTTGAGTGGGGCAGGGGGGCCCCCGGGGAGCTGTTTTTT. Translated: CSVEWGRGAPGELFF.